The text below deals with one TCR beta chain. Repertoires were generated with immunoSEQ multiplex PCR, while TCRdb's copy carries only in-frame clones and drops some. The table records hundreds of thousands of clones, around 88% of them present only once. The ends were cut back, 5 bases at V and 10 bases at J, with 18 bases in the middle. This CDR3 contains 14 residues. Germline loops: CDR1 MDHEN, CDR2 SYDVKM. This record comes from a study of blood T cell repertoires in COVID-19. V gene TRBV28 combines with J gene TRBJ2-1; weak D call: TRBD2 (5 bases). This sequence originates from a woman aged 30 to 39 with acute or convalescent COVID-19. The sample comprised peripheral blood. CDR3 protein: CASSGPRTRGEQFF. CDR3 sequence (DNA): TGTGCCAGCAGTGGACCTAGGACTCGCGGGGAGCAGTTCTTC.